The entry below describes one T cell receptor (beta chain). Antigen unknown. The data are from a study of CD8 T cells in ankylosing spondylitis. TCRdb re-derived calls from the 5' RACE reads in MiXCR, one entry per CDR3 protein. The table records some 240,000 distinct CDR3 sequences, 18% of them present only once. Overall study results and limits: Significantly higher representation of disease-linked clones was reported for matched ankylosing spondylitis synovial fluid.

Germline V gives CDR1 MNHEY, CDR2 SMNVEV (reference sequence). The CDR3 spans 13 residues. V lost 11 bases, J lost 4 bases, and 15 bases lay in between. The source is a male donor with ankylosing spondylitis or in good health (not recorded which). The rearrangement joins TRBV27 to TRBJ2-1, with no clear D. The sequenced material came from blood, either unsorted or a sorted T cell fraction (not recorded which). The CDR3 DNA is TGTGCCGCGTCGTCCTCCGTGTACAATGAGCAGTTCTTC. Translated: CAASSSVYNEQFF.